Sequencing of this T cell receptor (beta chain) was carried out in a study of T cell responses to AZD1222 COVID-19 vaccine. Clones were sequenced by immunoSEQ multiplex PCR, and TCRdb holds only the in-frame ones, with some missing. The table shows about 140,000 clones, with approximately 89% occurring only once. Germline V gives CDR1 MNHEY, CDR2 SVGAGI. V lost 7 bases and J lost 4, with 13 bases in between. There are 13 residues in the CDR3. Specimen: peripheral blood, collected on day 0 of AZD1222 vaccination. The J gene is TRBJ1-2, the V gene TRBV6-5; D perhaps matches TRBD1 (5 bases). The origin of this receptor is an adult in good health. The CDR3 is CASTVRTSYGYTF. CDR3 nucleotides: TGTGCCAGCACCGTAAGGACATCCTATGGCTACACCTTC.